Sequencing of this TCR beta chain was carried out in a study of blood T cell repertoires in COVID-19. Study summary: Sites across the United States, Italy and Spain contributed samples from acute and convalescent COVID-19. In each case, the material was cDNA or gDNA derived from T cells, B-cell-depleted T cells, or PBMCs.

Authors' analysis steps: Amplifying reference gene primers gave estimates of nucleated cell counts. TCRdb keeps only in-frame clones here, not all; method: immunoSEQ multiplex PCR. That table gives V, J and clone size, and the DNA gave D and trimming. The sample has 90,000 to 130,000 clones; nearly 90% are singletons. With 0 bases removed from V and 1 base from J, the gap between germline ends came to 14 bases. The CDR3 contains 16 residues. The germline gives CDR1 SGHRS, CDR2 YFSETQ. The receptor was isolated from a human donor in a cohort sampled during active COVID-19. Material: peripheral blood. The chain carries TRBV5-1 and TRBJ2-7, with D perhaps matching TRBD1 (5 bases). DNA for the CDR3: TGCGCCAGCAGCTTGGCCCCTAGACAGATATCCTACGAGCAGTACTTC. This encodes CASSLAPRQISYEQYF.